Sequencing of this T cell receptor (beta chain) was carried out in a study of blood T cell repertoires in COVID-19. Turning to the study itself: Acute and convalescent COVID-19 specimens originated in the United States, Italy and Spain. T cells, B-cell-depleted T cells, or PBMCs supplied cDNA or gDNA.

CDR3 length equals 14 residues. Germline V lookup: CDR1 SGHNT, CDR2 YYREEE (reference sequence). V lost 1 base and J lost 3, with 10 bases in between. Per the original methods: Amplifying reference gene primers gave estimates of nucleated cell counts. Here immunoSEQ multiplex PCR was the method, and the copy in TCRdb shows in-frame clones only, minus some. V and J calls and clone size are those listed in that table; D and trimming were worked out from the DNA. This table holds about 300,000 clones, around 92% found once. The chain carries TRBV5-4 and TRBJ1-1; TRBD1 might be the D (5 bases). This receptor was identified in a woman aged 25 to 39 with COVID-19, enrolled during active disease. Sequences were obtained from peripheral blood. The CDR3 reads CASSLKGKDTEAFF. The CDR3 DNA reads TGTGCCAGCAGCTTGAAGGGGAAGGACACTGAAGCTTTCTTT.